This note documents a single TCR beta chain sequence. Its matching antigen is unknown. CDR1 and CDR2 from the germline V gene are SEHNR and FQNEAQ (reference sequence). The CDR3 is 19 amino acids. V shed 0 bases, J shed 7 bases, and the junction held 14 bases outside the gene matches. This sample was taken from a study of T cell responses to AZD1222 COVID-19 vaccine. On the study more broadly: Pooling covered second doses at about 4 or about 12 weeks. Study results and limitations: Most donors were white British and more were female, and clonal diversity was possibly underestimated. Across spike, vaccine-associated CD4 TCRs were found, dominant at 160-218 and 743-854.

Measured with immunoSEQ multiplex PCR; TCRdb has only the in-frame clones, and not every one. The sample has 95,000 to 110,000 clones; around 90% are singletons. The TCR sequence derives from an adult in good health. The V and J genes are TRBV7-9 and TRBJ1-6; 8 positions agree with TRBD1. The sample consisted of peripheral blood, taken on day 0 of AZD1222 vaccination. CDR3 residues: CASSLARDRGLNRNSPLHF. Here the CDR3 DNA reads TGTGCCAGCAGCTTAGCGCGAGACAGGGGACTAAATAGGAATTCACCCCTCCACTTT.